The source of this T cell receptor beta chain is a study of blood T cell repertoires in COVID-19. Study in general: Acute and convalescent COVID-19 samples came from the United States, Italy and Spain. In each case, the material was cDNA or gDNA derived from T cells, B-cell-depleted T cells, or PBMCs.

Patients from Seattle were sampled longitudinally, starting during active infection. Assay used: immunoSEQ multiplex PCR; TCRdb lists only in-frame clones, some missing. The data show about 31,000 clones, with approximately 85% seen just once and roughly 8.2% held by the top ten. V was cut by 0 bases and J by 2 bases, with 10 bases left in between. The CDR3 consists of 15 residues. CDR1 and CDR2 from the germline V gene are MNHEY and SVGAGI. The sample taken for sequencing was peripheral blood. This TCR was sampled from a man aged 55 to 70 with COVID-19, enrolled during active disease. The V gene is TRBV6-5, the J gene TRBJ2-5; possibly TRBD2 for D (5 bases). CDR3 sequence: CASSYSTGTQETQYF. In DNA form, the CDR3 reads TGTGCCAGCAGTTACTCCACGGGAACGCAAGAGACCCAGTACTTC.